The TCR beta chain described here comes from a study of blood T cell repertoires in COVID-19. Study overall: Spain, Italy and the United States supplied samples that represented acute and convalescent COVID-19. T cells, B-cell-depleted T cells, or PBMCs supplied cDNA or gDNA.

The authors' processing: Quantification of nucleated cells was approximated via reference gene primer amplification. The table came from immunoSEQ multiplex PCR; TCRdb's copy has only in-frame clones and leaves some out. V, J and clone size reflect that table, while D and trimming were determined from the DNA. This sample has more than 75,000 clones, with more than 75% found just once. The CDR3 runs 13 residues. The V gene's germline CDR1 is SGHTA and CDR2 FQGNSA. V was trimmed by 4 bases and J by 3 bases, leaving 10 bases between them. The source of this sequence is a man in his 60s with acute or convalescent COVID-19. Sequencing was performed on peripheral blood. The chain links TRBV7-2 to TRBJ2-7; D is possibly TRBD2 (6 bases). The CDR3, as DNA: TGTGCCAGCAGCTCGGGACTGTACTACGAGCAGTACTTC. Amino acids: CASSSGLYYEQYF.